This T cell receptor (beta chain) was captured in a study of Graves' ophthalmopathy and Graves' hyperthyroidism. Between the trimmed V and J ends, which lost 6 bases and 2 bases, there was a span of 13 bases. The CDR3 runs 14 residues. Germline V gene lookup returns CDR1 SNHLY and CDR2 FYNNEI. The authors amplified TCR beta CDR3 regions, and they did so from RNA transcripts for repertoire sequencing. First-round RT-PCR with HTBI primers preceded a second-round multiplex PCR. Via MiXCR, TCRdb re-called the multiplex PCR reads, giving one row per CDR3 protein. Of 660,000 or so distinct CDR3 sequences in the sample, about 38% are singletons; the top ten hold around 3.3%. The sample holds many counts of this clonotype.

This rearrangement joins TRBV2 to TRBJ2-5; D possibly uses TRBD1 or TRBD2 (6 bases each). This clonotype originated in an adult man with Graves' ophthalmopathy. The sequenced material came from peripheral blood. DNA for the CDR3: TGTGCCAGCAGCCCTAGAGGGGGGCAAGAGACCCAGTACTTC. This codes for CASSPRGGQETQYF.